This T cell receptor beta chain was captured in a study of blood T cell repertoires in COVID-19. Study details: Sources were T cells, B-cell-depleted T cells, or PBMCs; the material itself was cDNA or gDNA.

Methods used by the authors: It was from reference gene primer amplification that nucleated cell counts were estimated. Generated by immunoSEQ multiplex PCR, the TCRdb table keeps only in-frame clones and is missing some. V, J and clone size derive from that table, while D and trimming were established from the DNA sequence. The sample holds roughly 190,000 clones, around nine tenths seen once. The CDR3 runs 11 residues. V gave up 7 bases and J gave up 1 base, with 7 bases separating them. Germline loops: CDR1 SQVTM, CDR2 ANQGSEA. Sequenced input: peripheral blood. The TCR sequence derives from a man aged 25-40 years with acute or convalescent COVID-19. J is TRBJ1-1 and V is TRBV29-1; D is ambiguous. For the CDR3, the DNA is TGCAGCGCCGGGGAGAACACTGAAGCTTTCTTT. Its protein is CSAGENTEAFF.